The T cell receptor (beta chain) under discussion was sequenced for a study of T cell responses to AZD1222 COVID-19 vaccine. Study-level findings and limits: Sampled repertoires all dated from after the peak T cell response. The study found vaccine-associated CD4 TCRs spanning spike, dominant at 160-218 and 743-854. Donors skewed white British and female; clonal diversity was possibly underestimated.

Both about-4-week and about-12-week second-dose recipients were combined. Concerning this clone itself: Its antigen remains unknown.

Data came from immunoSEQ multiplex PCR; TCRdb stores just in-frame clones and leaves some out. This table holds about 180,000 clones, 92% found once. This material consisted of peripheral blood, taken 28 days after the second AZD1222 dose. This TCR was recovered from an adult who received the AZD1222 COVID-19 vaccine.

As DNA, the CDR3 is TGCGCCAGCAGCCAATCAGGACAGCAGGGACCCCACTCCTACGAGCAGTACTTC. Residues: CASSQSGQQGPHSYEQYF. V gene TRBV4-1 combines with J gene TRBJ2-7; perhaps TRBD1 as D (6 bases). This CDR3 has 18 amino acids. Germline values: CDR1 MGHRA, CDR2 YSYEKL. V gave up 2 bases and J gave up 0 bases, with 20 bases separating them.